The sequence of this T cell receptor (beta chain) was determined in a study of blood T cell repertoires in COVID-19. Overall study: Specimens from acute and convalescent COVID-19 originated in the United States, Italy and Spain. T cells, B-cell-depleted T cells, or PBMCs provided the cDNA or gDNA that served as material.

Study processing details: Estimation of nucleated cell counts relied on the amplification of reference gene primers. Profiled with immunoSEQ multiplex PCR; TCRdb holds only in-frame clones, not every one. V and J calls and clone size come straight from that table; D and trimming were deduced from the DNA. Of 150,000 or so clones detected, around 83% appear once; the ten largest clones hold more than 2.5%. Germline V CDR1 and CDR2: KGHSH, LQKENI. The CDR3 consists of 15 residues. The junction had 4 bases not matched to a gene; V was cut back by 6 bases and J by 4 bases. The rearrangement joins TRBV18 to TRBJ2-1, with 12 bases that match TRBD2. This TCR derives from an elderly woman with acute or convalescent COVID-19. The sequenced material came from peripheral blood. The CDR3 DNA sequence: TGTGCCAGCTCCCAAACTAGCGGGGGGTACAATGAGCAGTTCTTC. Residues: CASSQTSGGYNEQFF.